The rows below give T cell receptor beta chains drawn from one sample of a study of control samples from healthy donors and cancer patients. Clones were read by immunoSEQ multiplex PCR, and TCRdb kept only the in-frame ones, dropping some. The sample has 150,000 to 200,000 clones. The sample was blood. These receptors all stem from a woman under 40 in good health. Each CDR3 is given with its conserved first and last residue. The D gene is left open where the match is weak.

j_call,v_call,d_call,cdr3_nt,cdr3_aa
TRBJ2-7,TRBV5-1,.,TGCGCCAGCAGCGCACGGGTAAGCTCCTACGAGCAGTACTTC,CASSARVSSYEQYF
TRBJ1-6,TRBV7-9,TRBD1,TGTGCCAGCAGCTCCTCAGGGGGACCCCTCCACTTT,CASSSSGGPLHF
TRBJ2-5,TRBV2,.,TGTGCCAGCAGTGTACAGACTGGGTCGTACCAAGAGACCCAGTACTTC,CASSVQTGSYQETQYF
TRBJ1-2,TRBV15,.,TGTGCCGCTGCCTTTGACAGAACTAACTATGGCTACACCTTC,CAAAFDRTNYGYTF
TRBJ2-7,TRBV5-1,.,TGCGCCAGCAGCTTGGCGGGGGCAGGGAAAAACGAGCAGTACTTC,CASSLAGAGKNEQYF
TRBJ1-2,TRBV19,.,TGTGCCAGTAGTATACGGAACATAGCTAACTATGGCTACACCTTC,CASSIRNIANYGYTF
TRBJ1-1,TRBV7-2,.,TGTGCCAGCATCAAGTTGCAGAAGACTGAAGCTTTCTTT,CASIKLQKTEAFF
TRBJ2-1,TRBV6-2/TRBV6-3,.,TGTGCCAGCAGCCTCGGACAGAATGAGCAGTTCTTC,CASSLGQNEQFF
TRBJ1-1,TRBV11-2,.,TGTGCCAGCAGCCTGCGGGCTGAAGCTTTCTTT,CASSLRAEAFF
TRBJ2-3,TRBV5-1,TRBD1,TGCGCCAGCAGCTTGACTAACAGGGGAGGCACAGATACGCAGTATTTT,CASSLTNRGGTDTQYF
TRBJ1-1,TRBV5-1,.,TGCGCCAGCTCCCTGGACGGGCTGTGGACTGAAGCTTTCTTT,CASSLDGLWTEAFF
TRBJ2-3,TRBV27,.,TGTGCCAGCCTACCTCGACGTACTAGCTTCATCACAGATACGCAGTATTTT,CASLPRRTSFITDTQYF
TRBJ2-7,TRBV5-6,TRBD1,TGTGCCAGCAGCTTGGGACAGGGGGCCTACGAGCAGTACTTC,CASSLGQGAYEQYF
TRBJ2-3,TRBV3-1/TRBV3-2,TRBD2,TGTGCCAGCAGCCAAGAGCCTAGCGGGGGGACCATCACAGATACGCAGTATTTT,CASSQEPSGGTITDTQYF
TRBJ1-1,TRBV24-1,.,TGTGCCACCTCACGGGACACTGAAGCTTTCTTT,CATSRDTEAFF
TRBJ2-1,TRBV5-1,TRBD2,TGCGCCAGCAGCTTGACGCGGGGGGGCTTCAATGAGCAGTTCTTC,CASSLTRGGFNEQFF
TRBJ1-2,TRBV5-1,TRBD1,TGCGCCGGCAATCCATCTCGACAGGGCACGTACTATGGCTACACCTTC,CAGNPSRQGTYYGYTF
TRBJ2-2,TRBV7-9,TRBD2,TGTGCCAGCAGCCTTAATTGGCGGGGGGGCCCGAACACCGGGGAGCTGTTTTTT,CASSLNWRGGPNTGELFF
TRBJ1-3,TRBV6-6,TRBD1,TGTGCCAGCATTTCCGGGACAGAGAGAAACACCATATATTTT,CASISGTERNTIYF
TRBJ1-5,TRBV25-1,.,TGTGCCAGCAGTGAGGGAGGGAGCAATCAGCCCCAGCATTTT,CASSEGGSNQPQHF
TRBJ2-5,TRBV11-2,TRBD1,TGTGCCAGCAGCTTAAGACAGGGTTGGGAGACCCAGTACTTC,CASSLRQGWETQYF
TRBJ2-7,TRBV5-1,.,TGCGCCAGCAGCTTGGCAGGTGGCCGAACCTACGAGCAGTACTTC,CASSLAGGRTYEQYF
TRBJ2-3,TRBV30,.,TGTGCCTGGAGTGGGGGGGCCGAAACAGATACGCAGTATTTT,CAWSGGAETDTQYF
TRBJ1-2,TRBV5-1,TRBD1,TGCGCCAGCAGGGGACAGGGTGGGAACGGTTATGGCTACACCTTC,CASRGQGGNGYGYTF
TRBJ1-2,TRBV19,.,TGTGCCAGTACCGACGGGAGGAACTATGGCTACACCTTC,CASTDGRNYGYTF
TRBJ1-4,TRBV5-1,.,TGCGCCAGCAGCTTGGGACAGCGGGGAACTAATGAAAAACTGTTTTTT,CASSLGQRGTNEKLFF
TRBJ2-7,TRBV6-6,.,TGTGCCAGCAGCCCCTACCTAGCTTCCCCACGCGAGCAGTACTTC,CASSPYLASPREQYF
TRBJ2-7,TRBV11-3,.,TGTGCCAGCAGCTTGAACGACTACGAGCAGTACTTC,CASSLNDYEQYF
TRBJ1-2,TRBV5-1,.,TGCGCCAGCAGCTTGGCCGGGGTCTCCTATGGCTACACCTTC,CASSLAGVSYGYTF
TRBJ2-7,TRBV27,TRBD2,TGTGCCAGCAGTTTATCGGGACTAGCGGCTTTCTACGAGCAGTACTTC,CASSLSGLAAFYEQYF
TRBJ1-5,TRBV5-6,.,TGTGCCAGCAGCGGCGGGACGGCTCAGCCCCAGCATTTT,CASSGGTAQPQHF
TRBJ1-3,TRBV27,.,TGTGCCAGCAGTTTAAGTGTCAGGAGCTCTGGAAACACCATATATTTT,CASSLSVRSSGNTIYF
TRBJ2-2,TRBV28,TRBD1,TGTGCCAGCAGTTTAGGGGGGACAGGTACCGGGGAGCTGTTTTTT,CASSLGGTGTGELFF
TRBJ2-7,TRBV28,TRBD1,TGTGCCAGCATCCCGGGACAGGGGACCTACGAGCAGTACTTC,CASIPGQGTYEQYF
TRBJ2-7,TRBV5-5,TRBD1,TGTGCCAGCAGCTTGGGGGACAGGGGCCTAACCTACGAGCAGTACTTC,CASSLGDRGLTYEQYF
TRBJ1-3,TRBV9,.,TGTGCCAGCAGCGTAGTCGGTTCTCTCGAAGGAAACACCATATATTTT,CASSVVGSLEGNTIYF
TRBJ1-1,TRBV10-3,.,TGTGCCATCAGTGATACTCCTGTCGGTGCTGCTTTCTTT,CAISDTPVGAAFF
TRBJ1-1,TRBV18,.,TGTGCCAGCTCACCACTGGGGGTTGGGAACACTGAAGCTTTCTTT,CASSPLGVGNTEAFF
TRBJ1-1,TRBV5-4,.,TGTGCCAGCAGTGCCCAGGGTATGGTCATGAACACTGAAGCTTTCTTT,CASSAQGMVMNTEAFF
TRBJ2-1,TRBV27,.,TGTGCCAGCAGTCATCGCTCCTACAATGAGCAGTTCTTC,CASSHRSYNEQFF
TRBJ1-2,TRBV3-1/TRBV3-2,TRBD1,TGTGCCAGCAGCAAGACAGGGACTTATGGCTACACCTTC,CASSKTGTYGYTF
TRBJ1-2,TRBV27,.,TGTGCCAGCAGCCGGGGGGCCCCGACGGAGGGACACTATGGCTACACCTTC,CASSRGAPTEGHYGYTF
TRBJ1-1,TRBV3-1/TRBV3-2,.,TGTGCCAGCAGCCCCGAATACAGCGGCCGGGGAGCTTTCTTT,CASSPEYSGRGAFF
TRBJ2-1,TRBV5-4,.,TGTGCCAGCAGCTTGACAGGGTCAGGAGTTGAGCAGTTCTTC,CASSLTGSGVEQFF
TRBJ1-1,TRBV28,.,TGTGCCAGCAGTTTATGGGCTGCGGGCACTGAAGCTTTCTTT,CASSLWAAGTEAFF
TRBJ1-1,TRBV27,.,TGTGCCAGCAGTTTATCACACTCCAACACTGAAGCTTTCTTT,CASSLSHSNTEAFF
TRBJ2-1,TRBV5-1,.,TGCGCCAGCAGCCCAGGGAATGAGCAGTTCTTC,CASSPGNEQFF
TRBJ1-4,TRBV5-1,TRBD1,TGCGCCAGCAGCCTAGGACAGGGGATCACTAATGAAAAACTGTTTTTT,CASSLGQGITNEKLFF
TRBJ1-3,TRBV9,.,TGTGCCAGCAGCTTCCAATCCGACATGGGGTCTGGAAACACCATATATTTT,CASSFQSDMGSGNTIYF
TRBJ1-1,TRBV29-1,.,TGCAGCGTGGGGATTTCGGTCACTGAAGCTTTCTTT,CSVGISVTEAFF